Below, one TCR beta chain is given with its context. This record comes from a study of blood T cell repertoires in COVID-19. Study overall: Italy, Spain and the United States were the sources of the convalescent and acute COVID-19 samples. Nucleic acid was either cDNA or gDNA, and it came from T cells, B-cell-depleted T cells, or PBMCs.

Authors' methods: Researchers report that nucleated cell counts were estimated from reference gene primer amplification. Some clones are missing from TCRdb's copy, which holds only in-frame ones; the method was immunoSEQ multiplex PCR. V, J and clone size are taken as reported in that table, and D and trimming were inferred from the DNA itself. The data hold approximately 100,000 clones, with around 94% observed a single time. V dropped 5 bases and J dropped 10; count of bases not matched to a gene: 8. This CDR3 contains 12 residues. The germline V gene encodes CDR1 MDHEN and CDR2 SYDVKM. The material sequenced was peripheral blood. The rearrangement links TRBV28 to TRBJ2-7, with 7 bases that match TRBD2. This receptor was identified in a man aged 45-60 years with active COVID-19. CDR3 residues: CASSLRGGEQYF. The CDR3 DNA follows: TGTGCCAGCAGTCTGCGGGGAGGGGAACAGTACTTC.